These 13 T cell receptor beta chains were sequenced from one sample in a study of shared clonotypes between healthy human individuals. Profiled with immunoSEQ multiplex PCR; TCRdb holds only in-frame clones, not every one. Among 450,000 to 600,000 clones, around 80% were seen once, and the ten largest hold 9.5% to 15%. Material for sequencing was PBMCs. These receptors all stem from a middle-aged woman in good health. Some clones in this sample may be carry-over from other donors' samples.

The chain has TRBV29-1 and TRBJ2-6; 7 positions match TRBD1. The CDR3 is made up of 14 amino acids. From germline, CDR1 is SQVTM and CDR2 ANQGSEA. With 6 bases clipped from V and 4 bases from J, the junction kept 6 bases outside the gene matches. In DNA, the CDR3 is TGCAGCGTCGATACAGGGGCCGGGGCCAACGTCCTGACTTTC. This codes for CSVDTGAGANVLTF.

The V gene is TRBV7-8, the J gene TRBJ2-2, with 8 bases aligning to TRBD1. This CDR3 contains 13 residues. The V gene's germline CDR1 is SGHVS and CDR2 FQNEAQ. The CDR3 loop is CAGRTGYTGELFF. The CDR3, as DNA: TGTGCTGGAAGGACAGGGTACACCGGGGAGCTGTTTTTT. Based on the CDR3 plus reference TRBV7-8 and TRBJ2-2, the full variable domain is GAGVSQSPRYKVAKRGQDVALRCDPISGHVSLFWYQQALGQGPEFLTYFQNEAQLDKSGLPSDRFFAERPEGSVSTLKIQRTQQEDSAVYLCAGRTGYTGELFFGEGSRLTVL.

V is TRBV9 and J is TRBJ2-3; D is ambiguous. V dropped 0 bases and J dropped 0 bases, with 8 bases sitting between them. CDR1 is SGDLS and CDR2 is YYNGEE in the germline V gene. The CDR3 is made up of 15 amino acids. DNA of the CDR3: TGTGCCAGCAGCGTAGAACAGTTCAGCACAGATACGCAGTATTTT. This translates into CASSVEQFSTDTQYF.

This chain links TRBV19 with TRBJ2-1, with 10 bases lining up with TRBD2. Per the germline V gene, CDR1 is LNHDA and CDR2 is SQIVND (reference sequence). The ends lost 6 bases at V and 8 bases at J; junction bases unmatched: 10. The CDR3 loop spans 15 amino acids. CDR3 amino acids: CASSPRLAGVHEQFF. For the CDR3, the DNA is TGTGCCAGTAGCCCAAGGCTAGCGGGAGTCCATGAGCAGTTCTTC.

About this clone itself: A far larger clone is off by one base, so a read error is likely. The chain employs TRBV27 and TRBJ2-6; D may be TRBD1 (5 bases). From germline, CDR1 is MNHEY and CDR2 SMNVEV (reference sequence). CDR3 size: 17 residues. The CDR3 DNA is TGTGCCAGCAGTGGACCCTCCACCGTCGGTGGGGCCAACGCCCTGACTTTC. This translates into CASSGPSTVGGANALTF.

In this sample, this clone turned up once. The chain links TRBV2 to TRBJ2-7; 13 bases align to TRBD2. The germline CDR1 and CDR2 sequences are SNHLY and FYNNEI. The CDR3 has 16 amino acids. The J segment lost 0 bases and the V segment lost 1 base, leaving 0 bases of the junction unmatched. The CDR3 DNA follows: TGTGCCAGCAGTGAAGGGACTAGCGGGAGCTCCTACGAGCAGTACTTC. This encodes CASSEGTSGSSYEQYF.

This clone was picked up a small number of times. The chain recombines TRBV2 with TRBJ2-5; D might be TRBD1 (7 bases). The germline V gene encodes CDR1 SNHLY and CDR2 FYNNEI. V was cut by 4 bases and J by 1 base, with 13 bases left in between. The CDR3 extends over 15 amino acids. CDR3 in amino acids: CASSGRGQIQETQYF. CDR3 nucleotide sequence: TGTGCCAGCAGTGGGAGGGGACAGATCCAAGAGACCCAGTACTTC.

The V gene is TRBV5-4, the J gene TRBJ2-6, with TRBD1 as a possible D gene (6 bases). Germline assignment: CDR1 SGHNT and CDR2 YYREEE (reference sequence). V was clipped by 0 bases and J by 0 bases, with 10 bases between them. This CDR3 spans 17 amino acids. CDR3 sequence: CASSLGYRASGANVLTF. The CDR3 nucleotides are TGTGCCAGCAGCTTGGGCTACAGGGCCTCTGGGGCCAACGTCCTGACTTTC.

This clone appeared a single time. The chain joins TRBV18 to TRBJ2-3; the D is unclear. Per germline, CDR1 KGHSH and CDR2 LQKENI. The CDR3 loop spans 13 amino acids. Trimming took off 1 base at V and 5 bases at J, with 7 bases between the two ends. Here the CDR3 DNA reads TGTGCCAGCTCACCACGGTCAGGAGATACGCAGTATTTT. Amino acids: CASSPRSGDTQYF.

The CDR3 bases are TGTGCCAGCAGCCCAGGGTCGGGCACTGAAGCTTTCTTT. This gives the protein CASSPGSGTEAFF. The chain has TRBV7-9 and TRBJ1-1; tentative D call: TRBD1 (5 bases). The length of the CDR3 is 13 residues. CDR1 and CDR2 from the germline V gene are SEHNR and FQNEAQ (reference sequence). Deletions cut 5 bases from V and 4 bases from J, with 11 bases between.

The V and J genes are TRBV11-2 and TRBJ2-1, with 8 bases matching TRBD2. Germline V gene sequence: CDR1 SGHAT, CDR2 FQNNGV. Trimming at V came to 7 bases and at J to 6 bases, leaving 8 bases not matched to a gene. CDR3 length: 14 residues. This chain's CDR3 is CASNRGGFRNEQFF. The CDR3 bases are TGTGCCAGCAACCGGGGGGGTTTTCGCAATGAGCAGTTCTTC.

The V and J genes are TRBV11-2 and TRBJ2-1; D may be TRBD1 or TRBD2 (5 bases each). Germline V gene sequence: CDR1 SGHAT, CDR2 FQNNGV. The CDR3 contains 15 residues. V lost 3 bases and J lost 3, with 12 bases in between. The CDR3 DNA reads TGTGCCAGCAGCTTCGCCGGGACGATCTACAATGAGCAGTTCTTC. Translated, it gives CASSFAGTIYNEQFF.

The V gene is TRBV28, the J gene TRBJ1-1, with D possibly being TRBD1 (6 bases). Germline V gene sequence: CDR1 MDHEN, CDR2 SYDVKM. Trimming cost V 5 bases and J 1 base, with 14 bases left between them. CDR3 length equals 15 residues. DNA for the CDR3: TGTGCCAGCAGTCCCCAACAGGGCGGGAACACTGAAGCTTTCTTT. Its protein is CASSPQQGGNTEAFF.